These 17 T cell receptor beta chains share one sample of origin, sequenced in a study of T-cell reconstitution after alpha-beta-depleted transplantation in children. A TCRbeta library incorporating unique molecular identifiers was prepared. TCRdb re-called the PCR reads through MiXCR, storing one row per CDR3 protein. The sample has around 70,000 distinct CDR3 sequences; roughly 11% are singletons. The sequencing used PBMCs, collected before TCRalphabeta/CD19-depleted stem cell transplant. These receptors came from a boy under 18 with acute myeloid leukemia, due to receive a stem cell transplant.

This clonotype was picked up many times. The V and J genes are TRBV5-5 and TRBJ1-1; no firm D call. The V end lost 2 bases, the J end lost 8 bases, and 10 bases lay between the germline ends. Germline V CDR1 and CDR2: SGHKS, YYEKEE (reference sequence). CDR3 length: 12 residues. The CDR3 sequence is CASSLAMWEAFF. CDR3 DNA: TGTGCCAGCAGCTTAGCCATGTGGGAAGCTTTCTTT.

At least ten counts were recorded for this clonotype. The chain has TRBV12-3 or TRBV12-4 and TRBJ2-1; 7 bases are shared with TRBD2. The CDR3 has 15 residues. Germline trimming cut 0 bases from V and 10 bases from J; bases unmatched to any gene: 9. The chain's CDR3 is CASSLASLTSAEQFF. For the CDR3, the DNA is TGTGCCAGCAGTTTAGCGTCCCTCACTAGCGCCGAGCAGTTCTTC.

This clonotype showed up many times. V and J are TRBV13 and TRBJ1-1, with no clear D. The CDR3 has 14 residues. Germline V gene lookup returns CDR1 PRHDT and CDR2 FYEKMQ (reference sequence). V lost 0 bases and J 4 bases, leaving 9 bases between the germline ends. CDR3 nucleotides: TGTGCCAGCAGCTTAGGAGCGTTTGGCACTGAAGCTTTCTTT. Amino acids: CASSLGAFGTEAFF.

This clonotype was detected many times. The chain couples TRBV6-1 to TRBJ1-1, with D perhaps matching TRBD1 (5 bases). Germline lookup yields CDR1 MNHNS and CDR2 SASEGT. There are 13 residues in the CDR3. Trimming pared 6 bases from V and 1 base from J, leaving 9 bases between. Written as DNA, the CDR3 is TGTGCCAGCAGGGAGGGGCGGAACACTGAAGCTTTCTTT. Its protein is CASREGRNTEAFF.

This clonotype was recorded many times. Here the CDR3 reads CASSLLAGVGLSSYNEQFF. In DNA, the CDR3 is TGTGCCAGCAGCTTATTAGCGGGTGTTGGGCTTAGCTCCTACAATGAGCAGTTCTTC. The chain links TRBV7-9 to TRBJ2-1, with 7 bases aligning to TRBD2. The V segment lost 2 bases and the J segment 0 bases; nucleotides outside the gene matches: 13. Germline V lookup: CDR1 SEHNR, CDR2 FQNEAQ (reference sequence). The CDR3 spans 19 residues.

Ten or more counts support this clonotype. The chain is built from TRBV20-1 and TRBJ2-7; either TRBD1 or TRBD2 may supply D (5 bases each). This CDR3 contains 13 residues. Germline CDR1 reads DFQATT; CDR2 reads SNEGSKA (reference sequence). V shed 1 base and J shed 7 bases, with 14 bases lying between them. The CDR3 reads CSARVSGWGEQYV. The CDR3 DNA reads as TGCAGTGCTAGAGTCTCAGGGTGGGGGGAGCAGTACGTC.

Ten or more counts support this clonotype. The gene calls are TRBV7-2 and TRBJ2-1; 8 bases agree with TRBD1. The germline V gene encodes CDR1 SGHTA and CDR2 FQGNSA. V lost 4 bases to trimming and J lost 2 bases; unmatched junction nucleotides: 7. CDR3 length: 16 residues. CDR3 DNA: TGTGCCAGCAGCTCATTGACAGGGGACACCTACAATGAGCAGTTCTTC. Translating gives CASSSLTGDTYNEQFF.

This clonotype was recorded at least ten times. The J gene is TRBJ2-1, the V gene TRBV29-1; 12 bases are shared with TRBD2. This CDR3 spans 12 amino acids. The V gene end was trimmed by 6 bases and the J gene end by 7 bases; junction bases not matched to a gene: 1. The germline V gene has CDR1 SQVTM and CDR2 ANQGSEA. CDR3 amino acids: CSVGTSGNEQFF. Here the CDR3 DNA reads TGCAGCGTAGGGACTAGCGGGAATGAGCAGTTCTTC.

This clonotype was seen a handful of times. The chain combines TRBV6-6 with TRBJ1-6; TRBD1 aligns across 8 bases. Germline CDR1 MNHNY, CDR2 SVGAGI (reference sequence). The V gene end was trimmed by 8 bases and the J gene end by 3 bases; junction bases not matched to a gene: 9. The CDR3 contains 16 residues. The CDR3 region is CASDLGQGDYNSPLHF. The CDR3 nucleotides are TGTGCCAGCGACCTAGGACAGGGCGACTATAATTCACCCCTCCACTTT.

This clonotype was detected ten times or more. The chain couples TRBV29-1 to TRBJ2-7; 7 nucleotides align to TRBD1. This CDR3 contains 13 residues. Per germline, CDR1 SQVTM and CDR2 ANQGSEA. CDR3 bases: TGCAGTTCCTCACAGGGGTTGGACTACGAGCAGTACTTC. Translation gives CSSSQGLDYEQYF.

This clonotype was seen more than once but under ten times. The chain has TRBV6-1 and TRBJ1-6; 8 bases match TRBD1. V lost 4 bases to trimming and J lost 8 bases; unmatched junction nucleotides: 1. CDR1 MNHNS and CDR2 SASEGT come from the germline V gene. This CDR3 comprises 13 residues. This CDR3 reads CASSGTGYSPLHF. DNA for the CDR3: TGTGCCAGCAGTGGGACAGGGTATTCACCCCTCCACTTT.

This clonotype was seen many times. The CDR3, as DNA: TGCAGTGCACCGGGCTCCCTTAGTGGGGGCGAGCAGTACTTC. This gives the protein CSAPGSLSGGEQYF. The J gene is TRBJ2-7, the V gene TRBV20-1, with D perhaps being TRBD1 or TRBD2 (5 bases each). Germline V gene data show CDR1 as DFQATT and CDR2 as SNEGSKA (reference sequence). This CDR3 comprises 14 residues. V gave up 6 bases and J gave up 6 bases, with 21 bases separating them.

This clonotype came up many times. This chain joins TRBV27 and TRBJ2-1; 7 bases agree with TRBD2. Per germline, CDR1 MNHEY and CDR2 SMNVEV (reference sequence). The trim removed 6 bases at V and 5 bases at J, leaving 10 bases unmatched. This CDR3 is built from 15 residues. CDR3 bases: TGTGCCAGCAGCCGTGGAGCGGGACTAAACAATGAGCAGTTCTTC. This encodes CASSRGAGLNNEQFF.

This clonotype came up many times. CDR3 bases: TGCAGCGCGCTAGCGGGGGAGACCCAGTACTTC. Its protein is CSALAGETQYF. The J gene is TRBJ2-5, the V gene TRBV29-1; TRBD2 matches 9 bases. CDR1 is SQVTM and CDR2 is ANQGSEA in the germline V gene. The J segment lost 5 bases and the V segment lost 7 bases, leaving 2 bases of the junction unmatched. The CDR3 has 11 residues.

Many counts were recorded for this clonotype. The chain has TRBV9 and TRBJ1-1; 9 nucleotides line up with TRBD1. Trimming at V came to 0 bases and at J to 8 bases, leaving 5 bases not matched to a gene. Germline V gives CDR1 SGDLS, CDR2 YYNGEE. This CDR3 has 14 amino acids. In DNA, the CDR3 is TGTGCCAGCAGCGTAGTAGGACAGGGGACAGAAGCTTTCTTT. Its protein is CASSVVGQGTEAFF. The whole variable domain, filled in from reference TRBV9 and TRBJ1-1, reads DSGVTQTPKHLITATGQRVTLRCSPRSGDLSVYWYQQSLDQGLQFLIQYYNGEERAKGNILERFSAQQFPDLHSELNLSSLELGDSALYFCASSVVGQGTEAFFGQGTRLTVV.

At least ten counts were recorded for this clonotype. J is TRBJ2-1 and V is TRBV7-2, with TRBD2 matching over 9 bases. The CDR3 spans 18 residues. V lost 0 bases and J lost 8; bases outside the gene matches: 14. Germline CDR1 reads SGHTA; CDR2 reads FQGNSA. The CDR3 is CASSLALRREGLGHEQFF. The CDR3 DNA reads TGTGCCAGCAGCTTAGCGCTTCGGCGGGAGGGCCTGGGCCATGAGCAGTTCTTC.

This clonotype was counted at least ten times. The chain links TRBV7-2 to TRBJ1-4; TRBD1 matches at 9 bases. With V trimmed by 0 bases and J by 0 bases, 11 bases remained unmatched. The CDR3 covers 20 residues. Germline V gene sequence: CDR1 SGHTA, CDR2 FQGNSA. The DNA of the CDR3 is TGTGCCAGCAGCTTAGCCTTTTGGACAGGGGCGCCTGCAACTAATGAAAAACTGTTTTTT. Translated, it gives CASSLAFWTGAPATNEKLFF.